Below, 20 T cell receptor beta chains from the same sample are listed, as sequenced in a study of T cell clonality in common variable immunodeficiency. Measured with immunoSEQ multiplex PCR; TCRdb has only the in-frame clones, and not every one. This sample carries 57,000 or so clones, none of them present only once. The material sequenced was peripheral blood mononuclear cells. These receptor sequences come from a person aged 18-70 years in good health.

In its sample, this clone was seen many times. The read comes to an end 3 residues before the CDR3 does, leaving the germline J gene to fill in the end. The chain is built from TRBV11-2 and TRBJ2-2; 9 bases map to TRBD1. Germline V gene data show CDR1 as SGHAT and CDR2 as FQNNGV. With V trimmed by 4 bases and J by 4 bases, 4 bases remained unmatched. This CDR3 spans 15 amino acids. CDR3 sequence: CASSSNRGLTGELFF. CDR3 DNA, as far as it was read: TGTGCCAGCAGCTCAAACAGGGGGCTCACCGGGGAG.

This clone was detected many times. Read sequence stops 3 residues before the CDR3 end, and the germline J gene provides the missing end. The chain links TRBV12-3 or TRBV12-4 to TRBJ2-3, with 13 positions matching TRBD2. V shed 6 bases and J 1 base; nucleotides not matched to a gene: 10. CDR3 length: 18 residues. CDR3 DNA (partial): TGTGCCAGCAGGAGACTAGCGGGAGGCCCGGGGGGCACAGATACG. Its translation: CASRRLAGGPGGTDT. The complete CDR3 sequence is CASRRLAGGPGGTDTQYF.

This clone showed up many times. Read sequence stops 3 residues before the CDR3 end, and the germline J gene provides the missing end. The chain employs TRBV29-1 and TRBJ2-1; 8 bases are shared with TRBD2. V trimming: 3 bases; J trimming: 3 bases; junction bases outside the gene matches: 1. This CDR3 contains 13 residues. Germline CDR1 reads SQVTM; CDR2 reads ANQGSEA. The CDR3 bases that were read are TGCAGCGTTGAGGGACTAGTCTACAATGAG. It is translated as CSVEGLVYNE. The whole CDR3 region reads CSVEGLVYNEQFF.

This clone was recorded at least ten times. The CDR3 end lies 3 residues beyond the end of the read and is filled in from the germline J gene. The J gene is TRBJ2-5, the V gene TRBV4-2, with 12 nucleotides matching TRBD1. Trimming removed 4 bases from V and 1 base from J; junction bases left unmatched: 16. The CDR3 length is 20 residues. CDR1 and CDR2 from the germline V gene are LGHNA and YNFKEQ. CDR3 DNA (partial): TGTGCCAGCAGCCCCGGGACAGGGGGCTCGATGGCGAAGATCCAAGAGACC. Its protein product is CASSPGTGGSMAKIQET. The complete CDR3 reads CASSPGTGGSMAKIQETQYF.

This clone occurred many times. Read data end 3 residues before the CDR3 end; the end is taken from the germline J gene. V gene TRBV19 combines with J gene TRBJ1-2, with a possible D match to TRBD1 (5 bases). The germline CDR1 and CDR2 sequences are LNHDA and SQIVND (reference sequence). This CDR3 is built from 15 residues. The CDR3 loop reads CASSPGHSGARGYTF. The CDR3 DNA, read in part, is TGTGCCAGTAGTCCTGGACACAGCGGGGCAAGAGGC.

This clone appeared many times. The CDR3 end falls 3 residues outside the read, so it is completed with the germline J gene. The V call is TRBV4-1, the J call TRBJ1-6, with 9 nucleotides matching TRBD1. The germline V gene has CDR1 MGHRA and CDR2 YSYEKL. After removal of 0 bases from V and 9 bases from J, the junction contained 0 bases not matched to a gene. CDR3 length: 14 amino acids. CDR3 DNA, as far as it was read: TGCGCCAGCAGCCAAGAGGACAGGGGTTCACCC. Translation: CASSQEDRGSP. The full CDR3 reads CASSQEDRGSPLHF.

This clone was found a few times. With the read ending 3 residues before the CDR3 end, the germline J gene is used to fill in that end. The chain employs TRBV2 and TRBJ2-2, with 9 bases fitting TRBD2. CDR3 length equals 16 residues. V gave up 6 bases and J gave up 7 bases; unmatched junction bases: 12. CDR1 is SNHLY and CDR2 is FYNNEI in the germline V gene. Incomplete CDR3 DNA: TGTGCCAGCAGGGGAATAGCGGGAGCTAACGGCGGGGAG. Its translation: CASRGIAGANGGE. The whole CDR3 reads CASRGIAGANGGELFF.

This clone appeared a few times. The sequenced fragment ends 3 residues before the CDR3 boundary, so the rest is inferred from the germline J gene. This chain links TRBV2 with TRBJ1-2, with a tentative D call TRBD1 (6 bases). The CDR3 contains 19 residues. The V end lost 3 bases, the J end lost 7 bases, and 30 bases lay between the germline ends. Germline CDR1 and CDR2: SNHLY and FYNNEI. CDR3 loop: CASSDPSSIPGHEDSGYTF. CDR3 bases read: TGTGCCAGCAGTGATCCCTCCAGTATTCCGGGACATGAAGACTCTGGC.

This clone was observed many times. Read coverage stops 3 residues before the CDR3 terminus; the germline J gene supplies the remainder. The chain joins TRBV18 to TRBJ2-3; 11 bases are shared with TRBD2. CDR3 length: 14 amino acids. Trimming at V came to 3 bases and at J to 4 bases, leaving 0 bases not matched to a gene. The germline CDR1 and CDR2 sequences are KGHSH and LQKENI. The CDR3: CASSPSGRADTQYF. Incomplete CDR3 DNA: TGTGCCAGCTCACCTAGCGGGAGGGCAGATACG.

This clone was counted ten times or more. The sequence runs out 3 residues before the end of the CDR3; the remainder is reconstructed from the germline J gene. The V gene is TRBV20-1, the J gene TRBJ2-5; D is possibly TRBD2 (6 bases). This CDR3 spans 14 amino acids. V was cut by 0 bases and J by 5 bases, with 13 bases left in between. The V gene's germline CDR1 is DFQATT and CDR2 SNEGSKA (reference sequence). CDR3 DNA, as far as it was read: TGCAGTGCTAGAGATTCCGCAGGGAGGGAGACC. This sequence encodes CSARDSAGRET. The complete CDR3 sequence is CSARDSAGRETQYF.

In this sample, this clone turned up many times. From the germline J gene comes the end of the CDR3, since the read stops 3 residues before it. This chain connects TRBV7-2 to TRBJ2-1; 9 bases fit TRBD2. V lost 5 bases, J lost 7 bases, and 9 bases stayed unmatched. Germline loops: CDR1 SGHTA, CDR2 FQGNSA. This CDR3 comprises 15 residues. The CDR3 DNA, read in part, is TGTGCCAGCAGCCCAAGCGGGAGGCCTTGGAATGAG. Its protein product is CASSPSGRPWNE. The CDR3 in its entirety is CASSPSGRPWNEQFF.

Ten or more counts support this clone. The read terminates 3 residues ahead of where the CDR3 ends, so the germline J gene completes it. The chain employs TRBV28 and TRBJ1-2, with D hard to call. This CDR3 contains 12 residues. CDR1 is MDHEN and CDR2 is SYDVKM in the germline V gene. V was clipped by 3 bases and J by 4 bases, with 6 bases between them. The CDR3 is CASSLQGYGYTF. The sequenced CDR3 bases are TGTGCCAGCAGTTTGCAAGGCTATGGC.

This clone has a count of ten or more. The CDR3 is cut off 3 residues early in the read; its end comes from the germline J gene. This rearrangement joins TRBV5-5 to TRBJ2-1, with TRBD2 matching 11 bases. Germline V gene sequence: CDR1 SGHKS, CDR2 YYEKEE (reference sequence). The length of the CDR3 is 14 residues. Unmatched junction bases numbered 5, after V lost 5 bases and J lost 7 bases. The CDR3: CASRTGLAGNEQFF. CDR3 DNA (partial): TGTGCCAGCAGGACTGGACTAGCGGGTAATGAG. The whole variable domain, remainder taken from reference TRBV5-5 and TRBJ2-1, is DAGVTQSPTHLIKTRGQQVTLRCSPISGHKSVSWYQQVLGQGPQFIFQYYEKEERGRGNFPDRFSARQFPNYSSELNVNALLLGDSALYLCASRTGLAGNEQFFGPGTRLTVL.

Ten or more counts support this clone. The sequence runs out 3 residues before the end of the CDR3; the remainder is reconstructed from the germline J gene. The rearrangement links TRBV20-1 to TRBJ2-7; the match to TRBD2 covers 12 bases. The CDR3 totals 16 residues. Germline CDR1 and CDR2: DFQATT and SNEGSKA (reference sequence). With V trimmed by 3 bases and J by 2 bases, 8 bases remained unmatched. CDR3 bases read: TGCAGTGCTAGTGGACTAGCGGGAAGGATCGCCTACGAG. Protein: CSASGLAGRIAYE. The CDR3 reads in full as CSASGLAGRIAYEQYF.

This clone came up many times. The CDR3 spells CASSLAGTSEETQYF. The DNA read from the CDR3 is TGTGCCAGCAGCTTAGCCGGGACTAGCGAAGAGACC. The V and J genes are TRBV7-2 and TRBJ2-5, with TRBD2 matching 10 bases. The CDR3 goes on 3 residues after the read ends, and that part is filled in from the germline J gene. This CDR3 comprises 15 residues. Trimming took 0 bases from V and 3 from J; bases not matched to a gene: 1. The germline CDR1 and CDR2 sequences are SGHTA and FQGNSA.

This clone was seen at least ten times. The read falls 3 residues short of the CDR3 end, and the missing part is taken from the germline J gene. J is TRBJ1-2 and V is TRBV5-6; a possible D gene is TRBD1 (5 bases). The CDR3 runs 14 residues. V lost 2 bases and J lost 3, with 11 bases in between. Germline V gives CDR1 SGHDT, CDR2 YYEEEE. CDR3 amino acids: CASSFLRGYYGYTF. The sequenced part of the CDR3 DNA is TGTGCCAGCAGCTTTTTAAGGGGTTACTATGGC.

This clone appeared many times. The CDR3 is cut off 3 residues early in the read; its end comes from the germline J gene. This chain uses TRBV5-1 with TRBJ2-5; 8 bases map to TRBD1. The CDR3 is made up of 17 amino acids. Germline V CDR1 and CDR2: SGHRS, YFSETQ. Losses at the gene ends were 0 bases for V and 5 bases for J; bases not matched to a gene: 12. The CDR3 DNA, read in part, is TGCGCCAGCAGCTTGGCTCAGGGGGCGGGTCCCGGTGAGACC. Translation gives CASSLAQGAGPGET. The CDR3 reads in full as CASSLAQGAGPGETQYF.

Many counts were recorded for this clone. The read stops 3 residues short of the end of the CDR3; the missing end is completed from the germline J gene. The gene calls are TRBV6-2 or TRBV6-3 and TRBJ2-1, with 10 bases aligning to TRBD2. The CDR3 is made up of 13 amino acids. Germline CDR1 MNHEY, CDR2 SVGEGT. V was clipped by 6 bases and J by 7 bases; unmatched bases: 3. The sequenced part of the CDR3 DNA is TGTGCCAGCAGACTTAGCGGGAGGAATGAG. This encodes CASRLSGRNE. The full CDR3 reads CASRLSGRNEQFF.

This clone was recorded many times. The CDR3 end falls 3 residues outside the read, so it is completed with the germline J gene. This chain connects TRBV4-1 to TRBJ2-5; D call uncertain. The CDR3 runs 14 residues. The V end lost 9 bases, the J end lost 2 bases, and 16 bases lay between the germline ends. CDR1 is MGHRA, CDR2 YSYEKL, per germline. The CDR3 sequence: CASSRRVGQETQYF. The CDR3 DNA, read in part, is TGCGCCAGTTCCCGAAGGGTCGGTCAAGAGACC.

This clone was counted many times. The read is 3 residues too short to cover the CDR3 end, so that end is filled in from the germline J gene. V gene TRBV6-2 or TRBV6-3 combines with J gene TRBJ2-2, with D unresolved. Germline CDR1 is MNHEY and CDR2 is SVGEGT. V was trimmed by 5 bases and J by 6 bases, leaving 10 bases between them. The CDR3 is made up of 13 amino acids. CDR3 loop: CASSPQGSGELFF. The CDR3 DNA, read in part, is TGTGCCAGCAGTCCCCAAGGGTCCGGGGAG.